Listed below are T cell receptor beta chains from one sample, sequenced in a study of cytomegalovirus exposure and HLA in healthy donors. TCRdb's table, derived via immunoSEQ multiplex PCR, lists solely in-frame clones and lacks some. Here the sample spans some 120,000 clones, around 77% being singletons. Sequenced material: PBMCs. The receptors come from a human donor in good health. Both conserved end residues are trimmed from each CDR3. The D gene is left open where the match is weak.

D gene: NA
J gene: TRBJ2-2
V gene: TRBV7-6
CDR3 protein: ASSLEGETGELF

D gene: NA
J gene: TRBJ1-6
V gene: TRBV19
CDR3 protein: ASRGDGYSPLH

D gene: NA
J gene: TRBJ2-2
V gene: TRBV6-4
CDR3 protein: ASSTDSTGELF

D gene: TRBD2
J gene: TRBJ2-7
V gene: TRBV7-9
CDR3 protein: ASSLGGRASYEQY

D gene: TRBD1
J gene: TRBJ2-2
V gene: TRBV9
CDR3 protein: ASSVEGTGGVTGELF

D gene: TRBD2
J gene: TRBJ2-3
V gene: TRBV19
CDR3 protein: ASSMGPSGDTQY

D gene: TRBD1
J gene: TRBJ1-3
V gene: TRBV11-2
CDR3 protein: ASSLVGGNGNTIY

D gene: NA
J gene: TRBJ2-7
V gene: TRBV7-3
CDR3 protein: ASSLGGALAYEQY

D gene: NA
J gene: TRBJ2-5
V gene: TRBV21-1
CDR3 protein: ASSKAPAGQQETQY

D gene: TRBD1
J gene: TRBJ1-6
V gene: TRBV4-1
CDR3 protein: ASSHRDSGSSYNSPLH

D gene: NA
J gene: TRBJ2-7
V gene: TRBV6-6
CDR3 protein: ASSPDRFRTYEQY

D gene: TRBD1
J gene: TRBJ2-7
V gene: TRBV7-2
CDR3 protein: ASSSAGTGAYEQY

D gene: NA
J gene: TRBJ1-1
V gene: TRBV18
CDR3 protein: ASSPPKQGHYNTEAF

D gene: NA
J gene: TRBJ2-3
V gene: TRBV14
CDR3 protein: ASSQLRKETDTQY

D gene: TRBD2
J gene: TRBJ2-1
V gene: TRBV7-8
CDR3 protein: ASSLSGTSGNEQF

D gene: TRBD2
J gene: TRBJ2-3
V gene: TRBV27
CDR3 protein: ASSFGLVADTQY

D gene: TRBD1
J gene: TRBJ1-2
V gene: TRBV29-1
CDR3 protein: SVERQGDYGYT

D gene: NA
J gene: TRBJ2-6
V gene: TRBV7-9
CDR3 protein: ASSRYRSGANVLT

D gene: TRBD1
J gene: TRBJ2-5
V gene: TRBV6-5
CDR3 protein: ASSPTGTYQETQY

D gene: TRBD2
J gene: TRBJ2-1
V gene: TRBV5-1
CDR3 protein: ASRARASGIDEQF

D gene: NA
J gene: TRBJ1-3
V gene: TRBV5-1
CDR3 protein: ASSLAPRGQGGYGNTIY

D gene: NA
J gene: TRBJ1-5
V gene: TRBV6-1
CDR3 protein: ATKPVRAGNQPQH

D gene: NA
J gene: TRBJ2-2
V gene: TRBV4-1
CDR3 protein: ASSQDQLVVTGELF

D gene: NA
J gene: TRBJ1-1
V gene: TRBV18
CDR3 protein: ASSPTALNTEAF